This T cell receptor beta chain was obtained from a study of Graves' ophthalmopathy and Graves' hyperthyroidism. Looking at the study overall: Researchers classed hyperthyroidism as stable given no ophthalmopathy within 18 months of follow-up. Broader study findings: Most thyroid-expanded clonotypes exceeding 0.001 frequency were also found in blood.

Hyperthyroidism in these 18- to 65-year-old patients was newly diagnosed, lasting under 2 months. This clonotype was seen at least ten times. Its target is unknown. Beta-chain TCR CDR3 regions were amplified from RNA transcripts. First-round RT-PCR employed HTBI primers, with a second-round multiplex PCR after it. TCRdb reprocessed the multiplex PCR reads with MiXCR, giving one entry per CDR3 protein. The sample has a few hundred thousand distinct CDR3 sequences, about 35% seen once; the top ten hold around 4%. V was cut by 3 bases and J by 5 bases, with 11 bases left in between. The CDR3 extends over 13 amino acids. Per the germline V gene, CDR1 is DFQATT and CDR2 is SNEGSKA (reference sequence).

Sequenced input: peripheral blood or thyroid tissue (not recorded which). The receptor's source is an adult man with Graves' hyperthyroidism. The chain joins TRBV20-1 to TRBJ1-5; D unclear. DNA for the CDR3: TGCAGTGCTAGTCGGAGGGATCATCAGCCCCAGCATTTT. Its translation: CSASRRDHQPQHF.